Listed below are T cell receptor beta chains from one sample, sequenced in a study of blood T cell repertoires in COVID-19. Assay used: immunoSEQ multiplex PCR; TCRdb lists only in-frame clones, some missing. The profile shows tens of thousands of clones, approximately 78% of them singletons. Sequencing used peripheral blood. These receptors were collected from a man aged 45-65 years with active or convalescent COVID-19. CDR3s include the opening cysteine and the closing phenylalanine or tryptophan. Fields, in order: V gene, D gene, J gene, clone size, CDR3 DNA, CDR3 protein. D genes are given only for firm matches. The size field is filled for only some rows; it gives once, few, many or a size class.

>TRBV9|NA|TRBJ2-3|NA
TGTGCCAGCAGCGTAGGGCAGGGTTTTGGCACAGATACGCAGTATTTT
CASSVGQGFGTDTQYF
>TRBV18|TRBD1|TRBJ2-3|NA
TGTGCCAGCTCAGGGGACAGGGGCACAGATACGCAGTATTTT
CASSGDRGTDTQYF
>TRBV6-2/TRBV6-3|NA|TRBJ1-5|many
TGTGCCAGCAGTCCGGCGGCGGGAGACAATCAGCCCCAGCATTTT
CASSPAAGDNQPQHF
>TRBV10-3|TRBD1|TRBJ2-7|NA
TGTGCCATCAGTGAGTCGGTGACAGGGTACTACGAGCAGTACTTC
CAISESVTGYYEQYF
>TRBV18|NA|TRBJ2-7|many
TGTGCCAGCTCACCGAGCAACTACGAGCAGTACTTC
CASSPSNYEQYF
>TRBV10-3|NA|TRBJ1-4|NA
TGTGCCATCAGTGAGTCTCAGAGGCCTAGTGAAAAACTGTTTTTT
CAISESQRPSEKLFF
>TRBV12-3/TRBV12-4|NA|TRBJ2-6|NA
TGTGCTTCCGGTTGGGCCAACGTCCTGACTTTC
CASGWANVLTF
>TRBV28|TRBD1|TRBJ2-2|NA
TGTGCCAGCAGCGACAGGGACGGCACCGGGGAGCTGTTTTTT
CASSDRDGTGELFF
>TRBV9|NA|TRBJ2-2|NA
TGTGCCAGCAGCGTAGCAGGACTAACGAACACCGGGGAGCTGTTTTTT
CASSVAGLTNTGELFF
>TRBV10-3|TRBD1|TRBJ1-4|NA
TGTGCCATCAGTGAGGGGCAGGGGGTTGAAAAACTGTTTTTT
CAISEGQGVEKLFF
>TRBV28|TRBD1|TRBJ2-3|NA
TGTGCCAGCAGTCGATACCACAGGGGAGGCACAGATACGCAGTATTTT
CASSRYHRGGTDTQYF
>TRBV6-5|TRBD1|TRBJ2-7|NA
TGTGCCAGCAGTCCCAGGACAGGGGGGTGGTACGAGCAGTACTTC
CASSPRTGGWYEQYF
>TRBV28|TRBD1|TRBJ1-2|NA
TGTGCCTCAATAACAGGGGGTGGCTACACCTTC
CASITGGGYTF
>TRBV20-1|NA|TRBJ2-7|NA
TGCAGTGCTAGTGACAGATCCCCCTCCTACGAGCAGTACTTC
CSASDRSPSYEQYF
>TRBV27|NA|TRBJ2-4|few
TGTGCCAGCAGTTTGTCACAGGGTAACATTCAGTACTTC
CASSLSQGNIQYF
>TRBV7-6|NA|TRBJ2-2|NA
TGTGCCAGCAAGACCGGGACATCGAACACCGGGGAGCTGTTTTTT
CASKTGTSNTGELFF
>TRBV5-1|TRBD1|TRBJ2-7|NA
TGCGCCAGCAGCACCTCGACAGGGGGCGTGGACGAGCAGTACTTC
CASSTSTGGVDEQYF
>TRBV4-1|TRBD2|TRBJ2-3|NA
TGCGCCAGCAGCCAAGCCCTAGCGGGGGGCACAGATACGCAGTATTTT
CASSQALAGGTDTQYF
>TRBV5-4|TRBD2|TRBJ2-5|NA
TGTGCCAACCCGGGGGGTCCAGGGGAGACCCAGTACTTC
CANPGGPGETQYF
>TRBV27|TRBD1|TRBJ1-2|NA
TGTGCCAGCAAACAGGGGAACTATGGCTACACCTTC
CASKQGNYGYTF
>TRBV7-2|NA|TRBJ2-1|NA
TGTGCCAGCAGCTTTAGAAACGGGGCCTACAATGAGCAGTTCTTC
CASSFRNGAYNEQFF
>TRBV5-1|NA|TRBJ2-5|NA
TGCGCCAGCAGCTTGGGACAGCAACAAGAGACCCAGTACTTC
CASSLGQQQETQYF
>TRBV21-1|NA|TRBJ2-7|once
TGTGCCAGCAGCAAGAGGGGACACCCCCCTGGCGAGCAGTACTTC
CASSKRGHPPGEQYF
>TRBV18|TRBD1|TRBJ1-1|few
TGTGCCAGCATTTCCGGGACAGGGGGGGGCACTGAAGCTTTCTTT
CASISGTGGGTEAFF
>TRBV6-5|NA|TRBJ2-5|NA
TGTGCCAGCAGGCGGGGCGGCCAAGAGACCCAGTACTTC
CASRRGGQETQYF
>TRBV6-5|NA|TRBJ1-2|NA
TGTGCCACCCTCGATGCTTCACAGTCCTATGGCTACACCTTC
CATLDASQSYGYTF
>TRBV12-3/TRBV12-4|TRBD2|TRBJ2-1|NA
TGTGCCAGCAGTTTAGTCGGGGGGGATGAGCAGTTCTTC
CASSLVGGDEQFF
>TRBV19|TRBD1|TRBJ2-7|once
TGTGCCAGTAGTGCGGGACAGGGAGTGTACGAGCAGTACTTC
CASSAGQGVYEQYF
>TRBV3-1/TRBV3-2|TRBD1|TRBJ1-2|NA
TGTGCCAGCAGCCAAGATAGGGGGCCCTATGGCTACACCTTC
CASSQDRGPYGYTF
>TRBV19|NA|TRBJ1-1|NA
TGTGCCAGTACCCGGGTCAGCTACACTGAAGCTTTCTTT
CASTRVSYTEAFF
>TRBV3-1/TRBV3-2|NA|TRBJ2-6|few
TGTGCCAGCAGCCAAGATCTCTCTGGGGCCAACGTCCTGACTTTC
CASSQDLSGANVLTF
>TRBV10-3|TRBD2|TRBJ2-2|NA
TGTGCCACCGGGGGGGGGCCAACCGGGGAGCTGTTTTTT
CATGGGPTGELFF
>TRBV18|TRBD1|TRBJ2-5|NA
TGTGCCAGCTCACCACTTACAGGGGAACAAGAGACCCAGTACTTC
CASSPLTGEQETQYF
>TRBV19|TRBD2|TRBJ2-2|NA
TGTGCCAGTAGTATACGTGTAATAGCGGGGGCTGTCGGGGAGCTGTTTTTT
CASSIRVIAGAVGELFF
>TRBV12-2|NA|TRBJ1-2|few
TGTGCAAGTCGCTCACGAGGGGGATTGGGCTACACCTTC
CASRSRGGLGYTF
>TRBV30|NA|TRBJ2-1|NA
TGTGCCTGGAGTAGACAGGCAACCTACAATGAGCAGTTCTTC
CAWSRQATYNEQFF
>TRBV4-2|NA|TRBJ2-3|NA
TGTGCCAGCAGCCAACCGGACTACCCAGATACGCAGTATTTT
CASSQPDYPDTQYF
>TRBV19|NA|TRBJ1-5|once
TGTGCCAGTAGTAACGACATTTTTAATCAGCCCCAGCATTTT
CASSNDIFNQPQHF
>TRBV28|NA|TRBJ1-6|NA
TGTGCCAGCCTTCAAGAGGGACCCCTCCACTTT
CASLQEGPLHF
>TRBV12-3/TRBV12-4|NA|TRBJ1-1|NA
TGTGCCAGCAGTTTAGGAACAGGGAATGGAGCTTTCTTT
CASSLGTGNGAFF
>TRBV11-2|NA|TRBJ2-4|few
TGTGCCAGCAGAGCAGCGACAGAAAACATTCAGTACTTC
CASRAATENIQYF
>TRBV24-1|TRBD1|TRBJ2-3|NA
TGTGCCACGAAACAGGGGGGAGAAGTAGATACGCAGTATTTT
CATKQGGEVDTQYF
>TRBV7-2|NA|TRBJ2-3|NA
TGTGCCAGCAGCTTAGCGATGAGGGCCGGGGCAGATACGCAGTATTTT
CASSLAMRAGADTQYF
>TRBV7-9|NA|TRBJ2-3|once
TGTGCCAGCAGCACGGTCGCAGATACGCAGTATTTT
CASSTVADTQYF
>TRBV6-6|NA|TRBJ1-4|NA
TGTGCCAGCACCCGTGAGGAGACTAATGAAAAACTGTTTTTT
CASTREETNEKLFF
>TRBV7-7|NA|TRBJ1-2|once
TGTGCCAGCAGCTTATGGCAGAATCCCTATGGCTACACCTTC
CASSLWQNPYGYTF
>TRBV19|NA|TRBJ2-3|NA
TGTGCCAGTAGAACTACAGGGACCACAGATACGCAGTATTTT
CASRTTGTTDTQYF
>TRBV27|TRBD2|TRBJ2-1|NA
TGTGCCAGCAGTTCCGGACTAGCGGAGTACAATGAGCAGTTCTTC
CASSSGLAEYNEQFF
>TRBV2|NA|TRBJ1-1|NA
TGTGCCAGCACGGGGAAACGTTGGAACACTGAAGCTTTCTTT
CASTGKRWNTEAFF
>TRBV4-1|NA|TRBJ2-6|NA
TGCGCCAGCAGCCAAGTAGGAGGAAGGACTGGGGCCAACGTCCTGACTTTC
CASSQVGGRTGANVLTF
>TRBV7-8|TRBD2|TRBJ2-5|NA
TGTGCCAGCAGCTTTTTCGGGGGGCAAGAGACCCAGTACTTC
CASSFFGGQETQYF
>TRBV19|TRBD1|TRBJ1-1|once
TGTGCCAGTAGTATCCCGACAGGGGGATGGACTGAAGCTTTCTTT
CASSIPTGGWTEAFF
>TRBV5-4|TRBD1|TRBJ2-3|NA
TGTGCCAGCAGCTTAGGGACAGGGGATGGAGATACGCAGTATTTT
CASSLGTGDGDTQYF
>TRBV27|TRBD1|TRBJ2-7|NA
TGTGCCAGCAGTGTGGGACAGATCTACGAGCAGTACTTC
CASSVGQIYEQYF
>TRBV11-2|NA|TRBJ2-5|NA
TGTGCCAGCAGCTTTGGACTCTTGGAAGAGACCCAGTACTTC
CASSFGLLEETQYF